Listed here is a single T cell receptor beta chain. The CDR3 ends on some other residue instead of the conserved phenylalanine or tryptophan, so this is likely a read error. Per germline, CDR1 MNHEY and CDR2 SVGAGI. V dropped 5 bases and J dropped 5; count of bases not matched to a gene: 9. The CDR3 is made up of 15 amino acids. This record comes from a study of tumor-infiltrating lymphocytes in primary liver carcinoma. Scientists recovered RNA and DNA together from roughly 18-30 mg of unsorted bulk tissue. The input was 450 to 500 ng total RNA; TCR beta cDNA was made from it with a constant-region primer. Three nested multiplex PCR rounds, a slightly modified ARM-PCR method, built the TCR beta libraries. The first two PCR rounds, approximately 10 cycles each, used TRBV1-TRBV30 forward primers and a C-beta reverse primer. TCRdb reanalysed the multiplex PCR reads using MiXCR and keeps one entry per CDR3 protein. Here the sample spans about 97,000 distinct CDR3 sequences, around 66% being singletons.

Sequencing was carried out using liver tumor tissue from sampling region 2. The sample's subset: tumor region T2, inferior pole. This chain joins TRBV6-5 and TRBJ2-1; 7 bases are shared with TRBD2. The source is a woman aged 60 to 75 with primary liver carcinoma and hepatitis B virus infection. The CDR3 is CASSRKRGGDNEQFV. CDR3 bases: TGTGCCAGCAGTCGGAAGCGGGGCGGTGACAATGAGCAGTTCGTC.